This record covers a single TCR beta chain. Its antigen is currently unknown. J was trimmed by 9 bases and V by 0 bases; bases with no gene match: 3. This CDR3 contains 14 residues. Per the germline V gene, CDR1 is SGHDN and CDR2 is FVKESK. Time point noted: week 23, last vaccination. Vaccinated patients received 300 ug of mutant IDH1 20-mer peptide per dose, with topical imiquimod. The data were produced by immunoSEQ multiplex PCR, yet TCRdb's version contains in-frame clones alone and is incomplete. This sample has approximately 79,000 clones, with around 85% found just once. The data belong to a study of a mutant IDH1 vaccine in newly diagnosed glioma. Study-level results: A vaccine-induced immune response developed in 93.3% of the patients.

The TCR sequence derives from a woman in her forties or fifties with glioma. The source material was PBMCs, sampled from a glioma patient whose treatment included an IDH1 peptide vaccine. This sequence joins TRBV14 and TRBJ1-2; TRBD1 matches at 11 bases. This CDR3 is CASSQEWDRGSYTF. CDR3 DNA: TGTGCCAGCAGCCAAGAGTGGGACAGGGGGAGCTACACCTTC.